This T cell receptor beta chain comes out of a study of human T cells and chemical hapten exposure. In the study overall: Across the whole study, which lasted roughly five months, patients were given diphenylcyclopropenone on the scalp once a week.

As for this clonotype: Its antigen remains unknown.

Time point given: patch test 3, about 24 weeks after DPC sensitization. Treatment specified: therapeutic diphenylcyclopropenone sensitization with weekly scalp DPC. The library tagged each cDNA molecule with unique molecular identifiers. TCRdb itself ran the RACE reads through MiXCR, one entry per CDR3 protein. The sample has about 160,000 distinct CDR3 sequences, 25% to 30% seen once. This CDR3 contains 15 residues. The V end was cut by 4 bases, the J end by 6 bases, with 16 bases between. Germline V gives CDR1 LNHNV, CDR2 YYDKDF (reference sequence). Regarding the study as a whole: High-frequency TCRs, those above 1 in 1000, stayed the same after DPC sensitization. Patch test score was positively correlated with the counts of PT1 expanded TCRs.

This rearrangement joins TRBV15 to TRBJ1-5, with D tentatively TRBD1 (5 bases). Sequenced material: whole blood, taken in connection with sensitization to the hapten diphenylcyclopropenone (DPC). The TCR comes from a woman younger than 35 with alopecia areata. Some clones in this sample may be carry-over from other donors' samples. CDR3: CATSKIDSLGQPQHF. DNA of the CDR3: TGTGCCACCAGCAAGATCGACAGCCTTGGTCAGCCCCAGCATTTT.